These 5 T cell receptor beta chains were all obtained from the same sample, sequenced in a study of T cells in Graves' hyperthyroidism and ophthalmopathy. TCR beta CDR3 region amplification was performed from RNA transcripts. First-round RT-PCR with HTBI primers amplified the TCR CDR3 region. TCRdb ran MiXCR on the multiplex PCR reads and lists one entry per CDR3 protein. The sample has 750,000 to 900,000 distinct CDR3 sequences; 38% are singletons. Sequenced: blood. Receptors originate from a man younger than 35 with Graves' hyperthyroidism.

This clonotype has a handful of counts. The chain is built from TRBV5-1 and TRBJ2-7; 10 bases are shared with TRBD1. Looked up from germline, CDR1 is SGHRS and CDR2 is YFSETQ. The V gene end was trimmed by 3 bases and the J gene end by 7 bases; junction bases not matched to a gene: 13. This CDR3 spans 16 amino acids. This CDR3 reads CASSWLPGQGTQEQYF. The CDR3 nucleotides are TGCGCCAGCAGCTGGCTGCCGGGACAGGGGACGCAAGAGCAGTACTTC.

This chain joins TRBV7-2 and TRBJ2-7; D perhaps matches TRBD2 (5 bases). The CDR3 runs 13 residues. CDR1 and CDR2 from the germline V gene are SGHTA and FQGNSA. Trimming stripped 6 bases from V and 6 bases from J, with 15 bases between. In nucleotides, the CDR3 is TGTGCCAGCAGGTCCCATCTAGCCCTCGAGCAGTACTTC. Amino acids: CASRSHLALEQYF.

V gene TRBV20-1 combines with J gene TRBJ2-5; 11 bases align to TRBD2. Per the germline V gene, CDR1 is DFQATT and CDR2 is SNEGSKA (reference sequence). The CDR3 loop spans 15 amino acids. V was pared by 3 bases and J by 1 base, with 4 bases of the junction left unmatched. DNA for the CDR3: TGCAGTGCTAGGATGACTAGCGGGATCCAAGAGACCCAGTACTTC. This sequence encodes CSARMTSGIQETQYF.

Ten or more counts support this clonotype. This chain uses TRBV15 with TRBJ1-4, with D perhaps matching TRBD1 (5 bases). The V and J ends lost 3 bases and 8 bases respectively, with 16 bases between them. There are 15 residues in the CDR3. CDR1 and CDR2 (germline): LNHNV, YYDKDF (reference sequence). Written as DNA, the CDR3 is TGTGCCACCAGCAGGGCGGTAGGACAAGGAGAAAAACTGTTTTTT. Translation gives CATSRAVGQGEKLFF.

This clonotype appeared many times. This chain links TRBV29-1 with TRBJ1-2; the D gene is possibly TRBD1 (6 bases). The CDR3 contains 15 residues. Per the germline V gene, CDR1 is SQVTM and CDR2 is ANQGSEA. V was clipped by 3 bases and J by 5 bases, with 19 bases between them. CDR3 in amino acids: CSVEARQGRGYGYTF. The CDR3 DNA is TGCAGCGTTGAGGCAAGGCAGGGGAGAGGATATGGCTACACCTTC.